The rows below give T cell receptor beta chains drawn from one sample of a study of T cells in Graves' hyperthyroidism and ophthalmopathy. TCRdb itself ran the multiplex PCR reads through MiXCR, one entry per CDR3 protein. The sample lists approximately 640,000 distinct CDR3 sequences, about 45% occurring once. Sequences were obtained from peripheral blood or thyroid tissue (not recorded which). These receptors came from an adult man with Graves' disease, either hyperthyroidism or ophthalmopathy (not recorded which). The CDR3 runs from the conserved cysteine through the conserved F or W. A D gene is named only where the DNA matches it firmly. Clone size is given for some rows only: seen once, a few or many times, or a class if the clone is expanded.

TRBJ1-5 TRBV20-1 many . TGCAGTGCTAAGGGGCCGGGGCAGCCCCAGCATTTT CSAKGPGQPQHF
TRBJ2-5 TRBV9 many . TGTGCCAGCAGCGTAGGAGGCAGGGGCAGTCAAGAGACCCAGTACTTC CASSVGGRGSQETQYF
TRBJ1-2 TRBV15 . . TGTGCCACCAGCAGAGATAACGGGGCACATGGCTACACCTTC CATSRDNGAHGYTF
TRBJ2-5 TRBV7-9 few TRBD2 TGTGCCAGCAGCCCGAATATCATTAGCGGGGGCACCCAGTACTTC CASSPNIISGGTQYF
TRBJ1-3 TRBV2 . . TGTGCCAGCAGTGAAGCGCTGCGGAGCACCTCTGGAAACACCATATATTTT CASSEALRSTSGNTIYF
TRBJ1-4 TRBV29-1 . TRBD1 TGCAGCGTTGAAGTGATCGGACAGGGTCCCCTCGGAAAACTGTTTTTT CSVEVIGQGPLGKLFF
TRBJ1-1 TRBV29-1 . . TGCAGCACCCTGACACAGGGAGATGGAACTGAAGCTTTCTTT CSTLTQGDGTEAFF
TRBJ1-1 TRBV19 few TRBD1 TGTGCCAGTAGCCGGGACAGTCTTTCTGAAGCTTTCTTT CASSRDSLSEAFF
TRBJ1-6 TRBV2 . TRBD1 TGTGCCAGCAGTGAGACAGGGTTGAGCTCCTATAATTCACCCCTCCACTTT CASSETGLSSYNSPLHF
TRBJ1-6 TRBV3-1 . . TGTGCCAGCAGCCGGATCGGGCAGGGCGGAAATTCACCCCTCCACTTT CASSRIGQGGNSPLHF
TRBJ1-5 TRBV12-3/TRBV12-4 many . TGTGCCACCGCGACGGGGAATCAGCCCCAGCATTTT CATATGNQPQHF
TRBJ2-7 TRBV2 many TRBD1 TGTGCCAGCAGTGAGTTGGGACAGGACTACGAGCAGTACTTC CASSELGQDYEQYF
TRBJ2-5 TRBV12-3/TRBV12-4 few . TGTGCCAGCAGCCAAGACGGGCTAGAAGAGACCCAGTACTTC CASSQDGLEETQYF
TRBJ2-2 TRBV14 . . TGTGCCAGCAGCCAAGGGAGAAGTACCGGGGAGCTGTTTTTT CASSQGRSTGELFF
TRBJ2-7 TRBV15 . . TGTACCACCAAAAGGGGGGGTGTACGAGACGAGCAGTACTTC CTTKRGGVRDEQYF
TRBJ1-6 TRBV20-1 few TRBD1 TGCAGTGCTAGAGATGCGCGGACAGGGGGCCCTTCACCCCTCCACTTT CSARDARTGGPSPLHF
TRBJ1-2 TRBV29-1 . TRBD1 TGCAGCGTTTCGACAGGGGCCTGGGGCTACACCTTC CSVSTGAWGYTF
TRBJ1-6 TRBV3-1 . . TGTGCCAGCAGCCAAGTCCAGGGTACCACTCCCCTCCACTTT CASSQVQGTTPLHF
TRBJ2-2 TRBV7-2 . TRBD1 TGTGCCAGCAGCTTAGTTGCCACAGGGGTTTTCCCCGGGGAGCTGTTTTTT CASSLVATGVFPGELFF
TRBJ2-5 TRBV14 many . TGTGCCAGCAGCCATGACTTAGAGACCCAGTACTTC CASSHDLETQYF
TRBJ1-2 TRBV7-9 . TRBD1 TGTGCCAGCAGCCCTACAGGGGGCATGTCCTATGGCTACACCTTC CASSPTGGMSYGYTF
TRBJ2-5 TRBV29-1 many . TGCAGCGTTGTAGGGGCGGGTTCGACCCAGTACTTC CSVVGAGSTQYF
TRBJ2-5 TRBV9 . . TGTGCCAGCAGCGTAGCGGGGGTCCACCAAGAGACCCAGTACTTC CASSVAGVHQETQYF
TRBJ2-2 TRBV2 few TRBD1 TGTGCCAGCAGTGAAACGACAGGGATCACCGGGGAGCTGTTTTTT CASSETTGITGELFF
TRBJ2-5 TRBV10-2 few . TGCGCCAGCAGGTCCCCGCTAGCGCGGTACCAAGAGACCCAGTACTTC CASRSPLARYQETQYF
TRBJ1-5 TRBV5-1 . . TGCGCCGGCAGCCCGAGGCTGGGGCCGAATCAGCCCCAGCATTTT CAGSPRLGPNQPQHF
TRBJ2-5 TRBV5-1 . . TGCGCCAGCAGACCTATAGGACAAGAGACCCAGTACTTC CASRPIGQETQYF
TRBJ2-7 TRBV29-1 many . TGCAGCGTTAGCGATGCAGAACCTCCCGGCGAGCAGTACTTC CSVSDAEPPGEQYF
TRBJ2-5 TRBV7-9 . . TGTGCCAGCAACCACGGGACACGTAAAGAGACCCAGTACTTC CASNHGTRKETQYF
TRBJ1-5 TRBV19 . TRBD1 TGTGCCAGTAGTTCCTTGGGGGGACAGGGTTATCACTATAGCAATCAGCCCCAGCATTTT CASSSLGGQGYHYSNQPQHF
TRBJ1-5 TRBV2 . . TGTGCCAGCAGTCAAGACGGTGGCAATCAGCCCCGGCATTTT CASSQDGGNQPRHF
TRBJ1-6 TRBV9 once TRBD1 TGTGCCAGCAGCCAAGGTACAGGGGATAATTCACCCCTCCACTTT CASSQGTGDNSPLHF
TRBJ1-2 TRBV12-3/TRBV12-4 many TRBD1 TGTGCCAGCAGTGCGCGACAGGGACACTACACCTTC CASSARQGHYTF
TRBJ1-2 TRBV29-1 once TRBD1 TGCAGCGTTGGGCAGGGGGCGCGGAACTATGGCTACACCTTC CSVGQGARNYGYTF
TRBJ2-6 TRBV11-2 . . TGTGCCAGCAGCTTAGGGGCCGGGCCCTCTGGGGCCAACGTCCTGACTTTC CASSLGAGPSGANVLTF
TRBJ1-2 TRBV7-9 few . TGTGCCAGCAGCCCAAAGACAGCTCCTAACTATGGCTACACCTTC CASSPKTAPNYGYTF
TRBJ1-1 TRBV7-2 . TRBD1 TGTGCCAGCAGCCTCCCGGGACAGGGGTCCACTGAAGCTTTCTTT CASSLPGQGSTEAFF
TRBJ1-4 TRBV15 once . TGTGCCACCAGCACCGAGGGCGTACTGTTTTTT CATSTEGVLFF
TRBJ1-5 TRBV20-1 . . TGCAGTGCTACAACAGGGACCCCCAATCAGCCCCAGCATTTT CSATTGTPNQPQHF
TRBJ1-5 TRBV5-1 many . TGCGCCAGCAGCCTCGGTGGTCAGGGACTTCAGCCCCAGCATTTT CASSLGGQGLQPQHF
TRBJ2-5 TRBV7-8 many . TGTGCCAGCAGCTTAGGCCAGGATCAGACCCAGTACTTC CASSLGQDQTQYF